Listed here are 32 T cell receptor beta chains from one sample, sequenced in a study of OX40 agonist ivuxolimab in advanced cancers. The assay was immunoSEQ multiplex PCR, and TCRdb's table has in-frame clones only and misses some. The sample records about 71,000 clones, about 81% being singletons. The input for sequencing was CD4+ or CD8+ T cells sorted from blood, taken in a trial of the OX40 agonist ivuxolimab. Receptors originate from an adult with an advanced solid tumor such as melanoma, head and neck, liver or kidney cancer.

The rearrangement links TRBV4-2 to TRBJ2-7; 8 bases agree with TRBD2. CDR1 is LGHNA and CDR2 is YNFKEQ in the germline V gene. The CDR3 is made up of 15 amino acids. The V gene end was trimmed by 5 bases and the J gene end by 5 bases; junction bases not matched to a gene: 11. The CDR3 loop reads CASSLASGSRHEQYF. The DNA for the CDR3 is TGTGCCAGCAGCTTGGCCAGCGGGAGCCGCCACGAGCAGTACTTC.

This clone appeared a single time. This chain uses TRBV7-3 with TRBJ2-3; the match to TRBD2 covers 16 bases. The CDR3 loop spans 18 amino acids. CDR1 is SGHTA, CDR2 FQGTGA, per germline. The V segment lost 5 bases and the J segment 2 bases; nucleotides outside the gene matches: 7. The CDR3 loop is CASSQRGTSGRDTDTQYF. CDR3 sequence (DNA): TGTGCCAGCAGCCAGCGGGGGACTAGCGGGAGGGACACAGATACGCAGTATTTT. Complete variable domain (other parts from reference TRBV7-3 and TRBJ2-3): GAGVSQTPSNKVTEKGKYVELRCDPISGHTALYWYRQSLGQGPEFLIYFQGTGAADDSGLPNDRFFAVRPEGSVSTLKIQRTERGDSAVYLCASSQRGTSGRDTDTQYFGPGTRLTVL.

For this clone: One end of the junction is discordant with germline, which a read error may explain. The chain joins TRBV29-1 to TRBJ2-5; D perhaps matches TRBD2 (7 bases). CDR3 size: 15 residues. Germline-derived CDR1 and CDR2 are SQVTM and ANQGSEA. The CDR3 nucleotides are TGCAGCGCTGAAGGGGGAGGGGACTTTCAAGAGACCCAGTACTTC. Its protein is CSAEGGGDFQETQYF. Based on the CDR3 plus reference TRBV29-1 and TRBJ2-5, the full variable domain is SAVISQKPSRDICQRGTSLTIQCQVDSQVTMMFWYRQQPGQSLTLIATANQGSEATYESGFVIDKFPISRPNLTFSTLTVSNMSPEDSSIYLCSAEGGGDFQETQYFGPGTRLLVL.

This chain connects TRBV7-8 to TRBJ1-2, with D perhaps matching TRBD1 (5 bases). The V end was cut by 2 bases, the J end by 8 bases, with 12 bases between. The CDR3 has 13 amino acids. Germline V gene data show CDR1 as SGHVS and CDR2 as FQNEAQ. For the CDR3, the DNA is TGTGCCAGCAGCTTATGGGGGGTAGAGGGCTACACCTTC. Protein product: CASSLWGVEGYTF.

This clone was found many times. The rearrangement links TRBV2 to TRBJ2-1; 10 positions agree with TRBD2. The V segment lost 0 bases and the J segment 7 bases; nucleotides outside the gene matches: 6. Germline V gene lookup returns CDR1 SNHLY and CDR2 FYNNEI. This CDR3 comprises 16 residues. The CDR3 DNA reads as TGTGCCAGCAGTGAAGCGGCTCTAGCGGGAGAGAATGAGCAGTTCTTC. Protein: CASSEAALAGENEQFF.

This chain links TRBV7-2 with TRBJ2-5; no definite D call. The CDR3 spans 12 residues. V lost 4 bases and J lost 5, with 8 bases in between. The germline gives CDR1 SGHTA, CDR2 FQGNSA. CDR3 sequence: CASSSDSETQYF. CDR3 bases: TGTGCCAGCAGCTCGGATAGCGAGACCCAGTACTTC.

CDR3 amino acids: CASSLAGGPEKLFF. The CDR3 DNA reads TGTGCCAGCAGCTTAGCGGGAGGTCCCGAAAAACTGTTTTTT. V is TRBV7-6 and J is TRBJ1-4, with unresolved D. V was shortened by 0 bases and J by 8 bases, with 10 bases between the two germline ends. The germline V gene has CDR1 SGHVS and CDR2 FNYEAQ. The CDR3 sequence is 14 residues long.

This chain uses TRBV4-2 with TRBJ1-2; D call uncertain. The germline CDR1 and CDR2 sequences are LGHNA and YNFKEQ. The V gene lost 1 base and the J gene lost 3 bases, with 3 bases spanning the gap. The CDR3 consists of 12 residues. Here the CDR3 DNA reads TGTGCCAGCAGCCAAGCCGACTATGGCTACACCTTC. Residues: CASSQADYGYTF.

CDR3 nucleotides: TGTGCCAGCAGTTCAAGATCTAGCGGGAGCTACAATGAGCAGTTCTTC. Its protein is CASSSRSSGSYNEQFF. This chain joins TRBV6-5 and TRBJ2-1; the match to TRBD2 covers 10 bases. The CDR3 consists of 16 residues. After removal of 4 bases from V and 3 bases from J, the junction contained 6 bases not matched to a gene. CDR1 MNHEY and CDR2 SVGAGI come from the germline V gene.

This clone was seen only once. CDR3 amino acids: CASSIPGGAGNQPQHF. The CDR3, as DNA: TGTGCCAGTAGTATCCCCGGGGGGGCGGGTAATCAGCCCCAGCATTTT. V is TRBV19 and J is TRBJ1-5; TRBD1 might be the D (6 bases). CDR3 size: 16 residues. The V end was cut by 3 bases, the J end by 4 bases, with 16 bases between. CDR1 is LNHDA and CDR2 is SQIVND in the germline V gene (reference sequence).

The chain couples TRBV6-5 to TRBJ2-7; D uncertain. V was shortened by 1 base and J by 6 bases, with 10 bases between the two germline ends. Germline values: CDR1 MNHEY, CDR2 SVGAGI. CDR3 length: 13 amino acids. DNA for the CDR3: TGTGCCAGCAGTTACTTCTACCGGGTCGAGCAGTACTTC. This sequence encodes CASSYFYRVEQYF.

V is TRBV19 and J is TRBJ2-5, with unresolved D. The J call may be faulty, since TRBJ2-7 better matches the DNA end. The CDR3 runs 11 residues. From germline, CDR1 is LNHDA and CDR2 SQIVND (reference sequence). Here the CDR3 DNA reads TGTGCCAGTAGTGGGTTCTACGAGCAGTACTTC. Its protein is CASSGFYEQYF.

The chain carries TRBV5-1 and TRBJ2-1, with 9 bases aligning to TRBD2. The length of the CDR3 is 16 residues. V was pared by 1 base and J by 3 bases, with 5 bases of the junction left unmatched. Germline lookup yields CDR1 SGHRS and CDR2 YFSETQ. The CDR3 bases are TGCGCCAGCAGCTTGCGGAGCGGGGGGTTCTACAATGAGCAGTTCTTC. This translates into CASSLRSGGFYNEQFF. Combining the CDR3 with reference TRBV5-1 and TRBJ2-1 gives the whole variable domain KAGVTQTPRYLIKTRGQQVTLSCSPISGHRSVSWYQQTPGQGLQFLFEYFSETQRNKGNFPGRFSGRQFSNSRSEMNVSTLELGDSALYLCASSLRSGGFYNEQFFGPGTRLTVL.

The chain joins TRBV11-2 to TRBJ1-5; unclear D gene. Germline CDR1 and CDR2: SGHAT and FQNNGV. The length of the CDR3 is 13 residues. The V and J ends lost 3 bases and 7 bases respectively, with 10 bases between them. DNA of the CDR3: TGTGCCAGCAGCTTGAGGGAAACCCAGCCCCAGCATTTT. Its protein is CASSLRETQPQHF.

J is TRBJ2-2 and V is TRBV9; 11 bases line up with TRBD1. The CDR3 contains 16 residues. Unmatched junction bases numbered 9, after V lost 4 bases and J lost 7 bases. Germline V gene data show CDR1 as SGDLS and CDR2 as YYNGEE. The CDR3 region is CASSPRDRGWGGELFF. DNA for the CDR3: TGTGCCAGCAGCCCGCGGGACAGGGGGTGGGGCGGGGAGCTGTTTTTT.

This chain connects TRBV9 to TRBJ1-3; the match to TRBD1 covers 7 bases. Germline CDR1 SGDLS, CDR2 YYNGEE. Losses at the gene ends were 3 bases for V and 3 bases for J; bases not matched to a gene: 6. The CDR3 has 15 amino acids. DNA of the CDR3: TGTGCCAGCAGCGACGACAGGGTGTATGGAAACACCATATATTTT. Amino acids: CASSDDRVYGNTIYF.

CDR3 residues: CASSVEAGHGYTF. The CDR3 nucleotides read TGTGCCAGCAGCGTAGAGGCAGGGCATGGCTACACCTTC. The chain couples TRBV9 to TRBJ1-2; D is possibly TRBD1 (5 bases). The CDR3 spans 13 residues. In germline, CDR1 is SGDLS, CDR2 YYNGEE. The germline V and J ends were trimmed by 0 bases and 6 bases, with 9 bases remaining between them.

The CDR3, as DNA: TGTGCCAGCAGCACACAGGGTAGGGACACCGGGGAGCTGTTTTTT. It specifies CASSTQGRDTGELFF. The chain combines TRBV9 with TRBJ2-2, with D perhaps TRBD1 (6 bases). V was shortened by 4 bases and J by 3 bases, with 13 bases between the two germline ends. Germline CDR1 SGDLS, CDR2 YYNGEE. The CDR3 is made up of 15 amino acids.

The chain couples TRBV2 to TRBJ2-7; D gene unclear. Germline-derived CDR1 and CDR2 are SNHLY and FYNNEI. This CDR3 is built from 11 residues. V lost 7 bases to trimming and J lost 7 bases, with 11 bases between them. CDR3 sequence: CASKTASEQYF. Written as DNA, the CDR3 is TGTGCCAGCAAAACAGCGTCTGAGCAGTACTTC. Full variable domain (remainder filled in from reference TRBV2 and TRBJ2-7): EPEVTQTPSHQVTQMGQEVILRCVPISNHLYFYWYRQILGQKVEFLVSFYNNEISEKSEIFDDQFSVERPDGSNFTLKIRSTKLEDSAMYFCASKTASEQYFGPGTRLTVT.

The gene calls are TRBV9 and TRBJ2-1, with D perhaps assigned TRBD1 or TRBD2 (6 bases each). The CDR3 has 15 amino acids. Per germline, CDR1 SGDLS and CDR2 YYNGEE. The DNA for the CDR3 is TGTGTATCCTCCCTACACAGGGAGGCCTACAATGAGCAGTTCTTC. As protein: CVSSLHREAYNEQFF.

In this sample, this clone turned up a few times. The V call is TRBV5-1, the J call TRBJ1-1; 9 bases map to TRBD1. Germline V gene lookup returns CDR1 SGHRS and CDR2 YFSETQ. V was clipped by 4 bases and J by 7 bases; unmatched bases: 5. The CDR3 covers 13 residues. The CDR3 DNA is TGCGCCAGCAGCCCGCGACAGGGGGGTGAAGCTTTCTTT. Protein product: CASSPRQGGEAFF. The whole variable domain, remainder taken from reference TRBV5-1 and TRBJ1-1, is KAGVTQTPRYLIKTRGQQVTLSCSPISGHRSVSWYQQTPGQGLQFLFEYFSETQRNKGNFPGRFSGRQFSNSRSEMNVSTLELGDSALYLCASSPRQGGEAFFGQGTRLTVV.

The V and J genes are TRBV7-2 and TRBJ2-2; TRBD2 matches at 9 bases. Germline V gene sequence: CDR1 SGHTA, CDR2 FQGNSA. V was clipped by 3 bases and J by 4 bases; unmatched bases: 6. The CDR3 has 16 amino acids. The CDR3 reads CASSFSGSAGTGELFF. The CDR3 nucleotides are TGTGCCAGCAGCTTTAGCGGGAGCGCGGGCACCGGGGAGCTGTTTTTT.

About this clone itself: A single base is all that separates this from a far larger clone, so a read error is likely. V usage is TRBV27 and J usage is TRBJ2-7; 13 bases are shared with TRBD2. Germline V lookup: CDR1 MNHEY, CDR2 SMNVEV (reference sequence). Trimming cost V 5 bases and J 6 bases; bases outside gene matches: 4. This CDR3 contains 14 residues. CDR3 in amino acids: CASSPLAGGSEQYF. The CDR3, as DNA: TGTGCCAGCAGTCCACTAGCGGGAGGGAGCGAGCAGTACTTC.

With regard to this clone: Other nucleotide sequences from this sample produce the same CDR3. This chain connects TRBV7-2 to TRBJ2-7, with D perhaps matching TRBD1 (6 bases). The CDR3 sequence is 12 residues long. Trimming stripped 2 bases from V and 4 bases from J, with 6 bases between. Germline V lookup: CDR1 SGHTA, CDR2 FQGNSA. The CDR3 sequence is CASSLQGYEQYF. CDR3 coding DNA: TGTGCCAGCAGCTTACAGGGGTACGAGCAGTACTTC.

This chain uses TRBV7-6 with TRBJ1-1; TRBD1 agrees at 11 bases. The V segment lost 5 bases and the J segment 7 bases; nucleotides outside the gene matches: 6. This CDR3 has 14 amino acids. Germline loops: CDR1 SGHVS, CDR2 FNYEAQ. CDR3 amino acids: CASSQQDRGHEAFF. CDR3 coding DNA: TGTGCCAGCAGCCAACAGGACAGGGGGCATGAAGCTTTCTTT.

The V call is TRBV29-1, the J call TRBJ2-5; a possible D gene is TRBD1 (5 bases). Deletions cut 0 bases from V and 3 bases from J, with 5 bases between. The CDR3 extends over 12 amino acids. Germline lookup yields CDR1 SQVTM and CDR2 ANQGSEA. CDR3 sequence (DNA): TGCAGCGTTGAAGAAGGGGAAGAGACCCAGTACTTC. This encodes CSVEEGEETQYF.

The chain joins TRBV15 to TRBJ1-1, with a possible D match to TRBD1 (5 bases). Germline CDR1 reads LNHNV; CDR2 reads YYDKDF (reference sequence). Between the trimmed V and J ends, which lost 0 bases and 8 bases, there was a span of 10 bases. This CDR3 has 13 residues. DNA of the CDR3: TGTGCCACCAGCAGAGATAAAGCAGGGGAAGCTTTCTTT. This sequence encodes CATSRDKAGEAFF.

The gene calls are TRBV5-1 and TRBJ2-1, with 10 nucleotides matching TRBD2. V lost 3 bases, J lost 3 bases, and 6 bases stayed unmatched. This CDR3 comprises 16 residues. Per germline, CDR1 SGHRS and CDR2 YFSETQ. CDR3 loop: CASSSPLAGDYNEQFF. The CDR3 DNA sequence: TGCGCCAGCAGCTCCCCTCTAGCGGGAGACTACAATGAGCAGTTCTTC. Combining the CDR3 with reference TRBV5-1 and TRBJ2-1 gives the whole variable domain KAGVTQTPRYLIKTRGQQVTLSCSPISGHRSVSWYQQTPGQGLQFLFEYFSETQRNKGNFPGRFSGRQFSNSRSEMNVSTLELGDSALYLCASSSPLAGDYNEQFFGPGTRLTVL.

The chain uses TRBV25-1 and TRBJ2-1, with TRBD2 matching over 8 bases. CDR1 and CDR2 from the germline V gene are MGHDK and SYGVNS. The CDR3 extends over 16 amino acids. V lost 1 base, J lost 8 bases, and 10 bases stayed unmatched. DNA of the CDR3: TGTGCCAGCAGTGAATTTGACAGCCACGGGAGGGATGAGCAGTTCTTC. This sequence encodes CASSEFDSHGRDEQFF.

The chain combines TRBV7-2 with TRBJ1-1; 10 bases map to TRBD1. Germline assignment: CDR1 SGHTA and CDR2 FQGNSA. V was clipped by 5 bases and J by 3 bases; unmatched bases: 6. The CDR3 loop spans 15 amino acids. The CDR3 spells CASSDRTGGDTEAFF. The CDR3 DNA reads TGTGCCAGCAGCGACCGGACAGGGGGGGACACTGAAGCTTTCTTT.

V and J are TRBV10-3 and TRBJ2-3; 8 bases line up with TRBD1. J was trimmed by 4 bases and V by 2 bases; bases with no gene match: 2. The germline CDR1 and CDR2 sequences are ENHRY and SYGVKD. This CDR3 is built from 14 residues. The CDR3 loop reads CAISEGQGADTQYF. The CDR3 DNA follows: TGTGCCATCAGTGAGGGACAGGGCGCAGATACGCAGTATTTT.

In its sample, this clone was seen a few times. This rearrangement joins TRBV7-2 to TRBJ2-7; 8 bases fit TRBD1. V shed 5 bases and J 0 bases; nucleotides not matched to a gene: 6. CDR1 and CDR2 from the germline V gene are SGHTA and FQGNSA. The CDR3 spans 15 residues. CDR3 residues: CASSPWDRSSYEQYF. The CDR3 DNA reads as TGTGCCAGCAGCCCATGGGACAGGAGCTCCTACGAGCAGTACTTC.